The rows below give T cell receptor beta chains drawn from one sample of a study of T-cell memory formation after mild COVID-19. TCRdb called the 5' RACE reads again in MiXCR, with one record for every CDR3 protein. The table shows over 300,000 distinct CDR3 sequences, with 20% to 25% occurring only once. The sequencing input was PBMCs or a T cell subset sorted from them (not recorded which). All receptors derive from a man in his late teens or twenties who had mild COVID-19 (a few samples of this study predate the infection). Cell type and time point are not known. Each CDR3 is given with its conserved first and last residue. Clone size is stated in some rows and not others, as once, few, many or a class when expanded.

abundance,v_gene,CDR3aa
NA,TRBV7-6,CASTDRGRGRVKTQYF
NA,TRBV7-2,CASSLLGADPQYF
few,TRBV4-2,CASSPTSGGRPNEQFF
NA,TRBV4-3,CASSQGDRANIQYF
NA,TRBV7-2,CASSLRQVAVGGYTF
NA,TRBV7-3,CASSLTRRDTQYF
few,TRBV6-4,CASSEAGGLETQYF
few,TRBV7-2,CASSFLTSGRSWAQHF
few,TRBV6-5,CASSPNDRAGANVLTF
NA,TRBV19,CASSAQGVGEQYF
NA,TRBV24-1,CATSDGATDTQYF
few,TRBV6-1,CASSESGTGAGEYEQYF
few,TRBV4-1,CASSHLGTLAKNIQYF
few,TRBV12-3/TRBV12-4,CASCLRGGLEKLFF
few,TRBV6-6,CASSYHKGTGGNQPQHF
NA,TRBV10-3,CAIGLSGNTIYF
NA,TRBV9,CASSVLTGGNSPLHF
few,TRBV5-1,CASSLGSSGKSSYNEQFF
NA,TRBV5-6,CASSTNRARWSPLHF
few,TRBV29-1,CSVDLGQGKGDYGYTF
few,TRBV7-2,CASSPSAGRSGNTIYF
NA,TRBV7-2,CASSPRERSYSYEQYF
few,TRBV2,CASSTPTGTGSGYTF
NA,TRBV28,CASSLPSRGTYGYTF
NA,TRBV4-1,CASSPPGTDIQYF
few,TRBV9,CASSDTSQNIQYF
few,TRBV5-1,CASSPPRWGNYNEQFF
NA,TRBV10-1,CASSVASGGGELFF